The 17 T cell receptor beta chains given below trace back to one sample, sequenced in a study of blood T cell repertoires in COVID-19 (dated by TCRdb to about 2020). Libraries came from the immunoSEQ multiplex PCR assay. Imported from immuneACCESS, the table was reduced by TCRdb to in-frame sequences with V and J called. These copies leave out some clones; in studies compared against another copy, an unresolved V gene accounts for under half, and the cause of the remainder is not known. The sample table records fewer than 200,000 clones; about four fifths of these occur just once. In total, the top ten clones hold 3% to 3.5% of the sample. The sample taken for sequencing was PBMCs or T cells enriched from blood (not recorded which). The source is a woman aged 30 to 39 who had been exposed to COVID-19.

This clone has a handful of counts. The CDR3 bases are TGTGCCAGCACCCCCCTTCCCGGACAGACGTACTATGGCTACACCTTC. Protein product: CASTPLPGQTYYGYTF. The V and J genes are TRBV6-2 or TRBV6-3 and TRBJ1-2; a possible D gene is TRBD1 (6 bases). V was shortened by 7 bases and J by 3 bases, with 21 bases between the two germline ends. This CDR3 has 16 amino acids. In germline, CDR1 is MNHEY, CDR2 SVGEGT.

This clone came up once. The chain is built from TRBV5-4 and TRBJ2-2; perhaps TRBD2 as D (6 bases). Germline V gene lookup returns CDR1 SGHNT and CDR2 YYREEE (reference sequence). Trimming left V 4 bases short and J 5 bases short, with 15 bases between. The CDR3 loop spans 15 amino acids. The CDR3 DNA is TGTGCCAGCAGCCGGGACTCTCTGAGGACCGGGGAGCTGTTTTTT. This translates into CASSRDSLRTGELFF.

The chain couples TRBV12-2 to TRBJ1-2; the table's D call, TRBD1, was not checked against the DNA. TRBV12-2 is a documented pseudogene. This CDR3 is 18 amino acids long. The CDR3 DNA sequence: TGTGCAAGTCGCTTAGGAATTCCGGGACATCATACGGGCTATGGCTACACCTTC. Translated, it gives CASRLGIPGHHTGYGYTF.

CDR3 sequence reads: CASSGLAGGKDTQYF. In nucleotides, the CDR3 is TGTGCCAGCAGTGGCTTAGCGGGGGGGAAAGATACGCAGTATTTT. V usage is TRBV6-2 or TRBV6-3 and J usage is TRBJ2-3; 11 bases match TRBD2. Per the germline V gene, CDR1 is MNHEY and CDR2 is SVGEGT. Germline trimming cut 5 bases from V and 5 bases from J; bases unmatched to any gene: 6. The CDR3 is 15 amino acids.

The V call is TRBV5-4, the J call TRBJ2-5; D not resolved. Germline V CDR1 and CDR2: SGHNT, YYREEE (reference sequence). Trimming took off 4 bases at V and 3 bases at J, with 13 bases between the two ends. The CDR3 has 14 amino acids. CDR3 in amino acids: CASSAATVKETQYF. The CDR3, as DNA: TGTGCCAGCAGCGCAGCGACGGTGAAAGAGACCCAGTACTTC. Based on the CDR3 plus reference TRBV5-4 and TRBJ2-5, the full variable domain is ETGVTQSPTHLIKTRGQQVTLRCSSQSGHNTVSWYQQALGQGPQFIFQYYREEENGRGNFPPRFSGLQFPNYSSELNVNALELDDSALYLCASSAATVKETQYFGPGTRLLVL.

The chain uses TRBV6-4 and TRBJ1-4, with D unclear. Trimming pared 0 bases from V and 0 bases from J, leaving 11 bases between. This CDR3 is 17 amino acids long. Germline-derived CDR1 and CDR2 are MRHNA and SNTAGT. CDR3 DNA sequence: TGTGCCAGCAGTGACTCGAAACGGTACGCAACTAATGAAAAACTGTTTTTT. It is translated as CASSDSKRYATNEKLFF.

In its sample, this clone was seen a few times. The V gene is TRBV6-5, the J gene TRBJ1-5; D perhaps matches TRBD1 (5 bases). Germline V gene sequence: CDR1 MNHEY, CDR2 SVGAGI. Between the trimmed V and J ends, which lost 2 bases and 6 bases, there was a span of 11 bases. The CDR3 covers 14 residues. CDR3 region: CASSYGGMSQPQHF. In nucleotides, the CDR3 is TGTGCCAGCAGTTACGGGGGGATGAGTCAGCCCCAGCATTTT.

The V gene is TRBV2, the J gene TRBJ2-2, with D unresolved. Germline V lookup: CDR1 SNHLY, CDR2 FYNNEI. The CDR3 is made up of 13 amino acids. V lost 5 bases, J lost 4 bases, and 8 bases lay in between. CDR3 residues: CASSLQFTGELFF. The DNA for the CDR3 is TGTGCCAGCAGTTTACAGTTCACCGGGGAGCTGTTTTTT.

The genes are TRBV19 and TRBJ1-2; 7 bases are shared with TRBD1. CDR1 and CDR2 (germline): LNHDA, SQIVND (reference sequence). This CDR3 contains 12 residues. The V segment lost 8 bases and the J segment 8 bases; nucleotides outside the gene matches: 8. The CDR3 sequence is CASGTGVEGYTF. The CDR3 DNA reads as TGTGCCAGTGGAACAGGGGTAGAGGGCTACACCTTC.

A few counts support this clone. The V gene is TRBV15, the J gene TRBJ1-4, with TRBD1 identical over 12 bases. The CDR3 extends over 15 amino acids. Per the germline V gene, CDR1 is LNHNV and CDR2 is YYDKDF (reference sequence). V shed 2 bases, J shed 7 bases, and the junction held 2 bases outside the gene matches. The CDR3 loop reads CATSRPGQGAEKLFF. CDR3 sequence (DNA): TGTGCCACCAGCAGACCGGGACAGGGGGCTGAAAAACTGTTTTTT. Complete variable domain (other parts from reference TRBV15 and TRBJ1-4): DAMVIQNPRYQVTQFGKPVTLSCSQTLNHNVMYWYQQKSSQAPKLLFHYYDKDFNNEADTPDNFQSRRPNTSFCFLDIRSPGLGDTAMYLCATSRPGQGAEKLFFGSGTQLSVL.

This sequence joins TRBV25-1 and TRBJ2-2; D uncertain. V was pared by 2 bases and J by 4 bases, with 11 bases between. CDR1 and CDR2 from the germline V gene are MGHDK and SYGVNS. This CDR3 comprises 15 residues. CDR3 nucleotides: TGTGCCAGCAGTGAAGGTGTCTCGGGCACCGGGGAGCTGTTTTTT. It yields the protein CASSEGVSGTGELFF.

The V call is TRBV12-3 or TRBV12-4, the J call TRBJ1-2; 7 bases are a match to TRBD1. V shed 5 bases and J 7 bases; nucleotides not matched to a gene: 7. CDR3 length equals 13 residues. In DNA form, the CDR3 reads TGTGCCAGCAGTCTGGACAGGTGGGGTGGCTACACCTTC. Translating gives CASSLDRWGGYTF.

The chain couples TRBV2 to TRBJ2-1; TRBD2 might be the D (5 bases). The V end was cut by 7 bases, the J end by 6 bases, with 19 bases between. The length of the CDR3 is 15 residues. Germline V lookup: CDR1 SNHLY, CDR2 FYNNEI. For the CDR3, the DNA is TGTGCCAGCAAAGCGGACCGAGTGGGTTTCAATGAGCAGTTCTTC. This translates into CASKADRVGFNEQFF. The full variable domain, with the rest looked up from reference TRBV2 and TRBJ2-1, is EPEVTQTPSHQVTQMGQEVILRCVPISNHLYFYWYRQILGQKVEFLVSFYNNEISEKSEIFDDQFSVERPDGSNFTLKIRSTKLEDSAMYFCASKADRVGFNEQFFGPGTRLTVL.

The CDR3 spells CASSLTGGRETQYF. The CDR3 region has the DNA TGCGCCAGCAGCCTGACAGGGGGCAGGGAGACCCAGTACTTC. This chain links TRBV5-1 with TRBJ2-5, with 10 bases matching TRBD1. Germline CDR1 and CDR2: SGHRS and YFSETQ. CDR3 length equals 14 residues. Trimming removed 4 bases from V and 5 bases from J; junction bases left unmatched: 5.

This clone has more than one count but fewer than ten. The CDR3 here is CASSQRLAGGQETQYF. The CDR3 DNA reads as TGTGCCAGCAGCCAAAGGCTAGCGGGGGGGCAAGAGACCCAGTACTTC. The chain recombines TRBV14 with TRBJ2-5, with TRBD2 matching over 12 bases. CDR1 is SGHDN and CDR2 is FVKESK in the germline V gene. With 2 bases clipped from V and 2 bases from J, the junction kept 3 bases outside the gene matches. The CDR3 sequence is 16 residues long.

The V call is TRBV9, the J call TRBJ1-5, with D uncertain. The length of the CDR3 is 14 residues. Germline values: CDR1 SGDLS, CDR2 YYNGEE. V lost 3 bases, J lost 6 bases, and 13 bases lay in between. This CDR3 reads CASSAESEAQPQHF. The CDR3 nucleotides read TGTGCCAGCAGCGCAGAATCTGAGGCTCAGCCCCAGCATTTT.

Many counts were recorded for this clone. The chain combines TRBV7-2 with TRBJ2-3; tentatively, D is TRBD2 (6 bases). V lost 4 bases and J lost 3, with 14 bases in between. The CDR3 is 15 amino acids. Germline V gives CDR1 SGHTA, CDR2 FQGNSA. CDR3 loop: CASSSQSSATDTQYF. CDR3 in DNA: TGTGCCAGCAGCTCCCAGTCTAGCGCGACAGATACGCAGTATTTT.